One T cell receptor (beta chain) is described in this entry. These data belong to a study of blood T cell repertoires in COVID-19. Looking at the study overall: The United States, Italy and Spain provided the acute and convalescent COVID-19 samples.

Seattle patient enrollment occurred during active infection, with longitudinal follow-up thereafter. Authors' analysis steps: The authors estimated nucleated cell counts from reference gene primer amplification. The repertoire was sequenced with immunoSEQ multiplex PCR; TCRdb's copy has only in-frame clones and lacks some. D and trimming were read from the DNA, whereas the V and J calls and clone size are those reported in that table. The sample shows about 43,000 clones, around nine tenths of them seen only once. V lost 5 bases, J lost 8 bases, and 15 bases lay in between. The CDR3 is 13 amino acids. Germline V gives CDR1 SEHNR, CDR2 FQNEAQ (reference sequence).

The specimen sequenced was peripheral blood. The genes are TRBV7-9 and TRBJ1-2; the D is unclear. The origin of this receptor is a man aged 40-50 years with COVID-19, enrolled during active disease. The CDR3 reads CASSEQLPRGYTF. The DNA for the CDR3 is TGTGCCAGCAGCGAACAGTTGCCTCGCGGCTACACCTTC.